The T cell receptor (beta chain) under discussion was sequenced for a study of OX40 agonist ivuxolimab in advanced cancers. Looking at the study overall: From roughly 20 to 90 years was the age range, with a mean of about 54 years, and 70% to 85% were male.

The protocol was immunoSEQ multiplex PCR, while the TCRdb copy is restricted to in-frame clones and leaves out a portion. The data hold some 70,000 clones, with roughly 92% observed a single time. The germline CDR1 and CDR2 sequences are MNHNY and SVGAGI (reference sequence). The CDR3 sequence is 16 residues long. Trimming left V 6 bases short and J 5 bases short, with 21 bases between. Study results and limitations: The study found among the lowest clonal expansion in partial responders at 0.1-3.0 mg/kg. CD4+ and CD8+ blood T cells expanded clonally by week 6 at 0.1 to 3.0 mg/kg.

A word on this clone: Antigen specificity is unknown.

The chain recombines TRBV6-6 with TRBJ2-3; either TRBD1 or TRBD2 may supply D (5 bases each). The sequence was obtained from an adult with an advanced solid tumor such as melanoma, head and neck, liver or kidney cancer. The sample was CD4+ or CD8+ T cells sorted from blood, taken in a trial of the OX40 agonist ivuxolimab. The CDR3 DNA sequence: TGTGCCAGCAGCCTCTCAGGGATAGGACTTGGAGATACGCAGTATTTT. Translating it yields CASSLSGIGLGDTQYF.